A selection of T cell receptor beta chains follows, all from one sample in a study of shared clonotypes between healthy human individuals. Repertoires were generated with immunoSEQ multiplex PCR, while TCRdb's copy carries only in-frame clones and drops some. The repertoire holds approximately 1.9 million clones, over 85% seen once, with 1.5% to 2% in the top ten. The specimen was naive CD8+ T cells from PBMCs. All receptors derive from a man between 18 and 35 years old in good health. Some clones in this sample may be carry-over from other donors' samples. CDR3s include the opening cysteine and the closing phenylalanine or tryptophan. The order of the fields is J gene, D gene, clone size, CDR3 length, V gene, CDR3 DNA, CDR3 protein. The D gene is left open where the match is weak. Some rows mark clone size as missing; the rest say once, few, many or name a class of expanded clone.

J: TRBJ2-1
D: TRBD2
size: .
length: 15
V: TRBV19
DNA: TGTGCCAGTAGTATACTAGCGGGAGAAATAAATGAGCAGTTCTTC
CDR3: CASSILAGEINEQFF

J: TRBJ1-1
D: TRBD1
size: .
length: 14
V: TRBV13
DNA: TGTGCCAGCAGCTCCCGGGACAGGGGGCTTGGTGCTTTCTTT
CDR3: CASSSRDRGLGAFF

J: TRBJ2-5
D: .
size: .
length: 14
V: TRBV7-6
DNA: TGTGCCAGCAGCAAGAGGGGGGGGGAAGAGACCCAGTACTTC
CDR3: CASSKRGGEETQYF

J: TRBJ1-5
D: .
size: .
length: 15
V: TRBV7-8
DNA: TGTGCCAGCAGCTCCTCCCGGGGACGCAATCAGCCCCAGCATTTT
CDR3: CASSSSRGRNQPQHF

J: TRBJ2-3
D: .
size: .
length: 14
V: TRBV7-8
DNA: TGTGCCAGCAGCTTAGAAGGGGACACAGATACGCAGTATTTT
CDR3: CASSLEGDTDTQYF

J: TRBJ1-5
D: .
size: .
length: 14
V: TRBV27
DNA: TGTGCCAGCAGTTCCCAGGGGTCCTATCAGCCCCAGCATTTT
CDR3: CASSSQGSYQPQHF

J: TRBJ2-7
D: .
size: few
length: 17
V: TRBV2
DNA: TGTGCCAGCAGTGGTGGGGGGTTTACAGACACCTCCTACGAGCAGTACTTC
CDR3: CASSGGGFTDTSYEQYF

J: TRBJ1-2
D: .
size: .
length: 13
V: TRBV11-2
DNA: TGTGCCAGCAGCGTGGGCCCCTCCTATGGCTACACCTTC
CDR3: CASSVGPSYGYTF

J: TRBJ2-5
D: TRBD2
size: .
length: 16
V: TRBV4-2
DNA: TGTGCCAGCAGCCCTTTAGCGGGAGAGGCAGTAGAGACCCAGTACTTC
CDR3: CASSPLAGEAVETQYF

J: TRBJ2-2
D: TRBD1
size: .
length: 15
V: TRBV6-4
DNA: TGTGCCAGCAGACCGACAGGGGCGAACACCGGGGAGCTGTTTTTT
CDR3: CASRPTGANTGELFF

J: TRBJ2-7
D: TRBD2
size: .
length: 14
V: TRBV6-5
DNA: TGTGCCAGCAGTTTAGCGGGAGGGACCTACGAGCAGTACTTC
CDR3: CASSLAGGTYEQYF

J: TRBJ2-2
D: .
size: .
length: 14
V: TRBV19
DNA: TGTGCCAGTAGTCCGCGACTAGGCCCCGGGGAGCTGTTTTTT
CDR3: CASSPRLGPGELFF

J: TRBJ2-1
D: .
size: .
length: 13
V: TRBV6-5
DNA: TGTGCCACCCGTGGCGGAGGGTACAATGAGCAGTTCTTC
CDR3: CATRGGGYNEQFF

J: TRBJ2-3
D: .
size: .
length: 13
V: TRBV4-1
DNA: TGCGCCAGCAGCCAAGATCGGTCCGATACGCAGTATTTT
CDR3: CASSQDRSDTQYF

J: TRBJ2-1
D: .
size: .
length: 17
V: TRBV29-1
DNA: TGCAGCGTTGAAGGTGGGACCCCACCTCGCTCCTACAATGAGCAGTTCTTC
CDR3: CSVEGGTPPRSYNEQFF

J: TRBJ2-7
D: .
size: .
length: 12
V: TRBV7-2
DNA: TGTGCCAGCAGCTTAGCTCCGTGGGAGCAGTACTTC
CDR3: CASSLAPWEQYF

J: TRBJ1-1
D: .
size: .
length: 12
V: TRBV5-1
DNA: TGCGCCAGCAGGGGAGGTAGTTCTGAAGCTTTCTTT
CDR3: CASRGGSSEAFF

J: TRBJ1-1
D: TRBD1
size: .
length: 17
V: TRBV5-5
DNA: TGTGCCAGCAGCCCCCACCACCTACAGGGGGCTGTTACTGAAGCTTTCTTT
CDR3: CASSPHHLQGAVTEAFF

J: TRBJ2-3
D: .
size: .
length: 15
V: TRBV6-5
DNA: TGTGCCAGCAGTTATGACAGCGGGAGCACAGATACGCAGTATTTT
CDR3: CASSYDSGSTDTQYF

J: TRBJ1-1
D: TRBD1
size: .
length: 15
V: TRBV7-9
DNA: TGTGCCAGCAGCCCCGGACAGGGTGGGGACACTGAAGCTTTCTTT
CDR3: CASSPGQGGDTEAFF

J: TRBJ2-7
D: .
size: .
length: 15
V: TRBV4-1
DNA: TGCGCCAGCAGCCGCTTGACAGGAGAGGTCGACGAGCAGTACTTC
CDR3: CASSRLTGEVDEQYF

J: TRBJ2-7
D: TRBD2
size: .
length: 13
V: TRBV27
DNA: TGTGCCAGTAGACCGGGGGGATACTACGAGCAGTACTTC
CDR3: CASRPGGYYEQYF

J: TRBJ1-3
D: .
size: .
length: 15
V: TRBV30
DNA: TGTGCCTGGAGTGTAGTTCACGGCTCTGGAAACACCATATATTTT
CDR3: CAWSVVHGSGNTIYF

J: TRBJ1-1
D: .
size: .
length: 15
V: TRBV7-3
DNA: TGTGCCAGCAGCTTAAGCGGGCAGGGAGGCACTGAAGCTTTCTTT
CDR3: CASSLSGQGGTEAFF

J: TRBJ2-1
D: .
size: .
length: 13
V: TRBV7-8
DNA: TGTGCCAGCAGCTTAGCGTTGCGCAATGAGCAGTTCTTC
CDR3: CASSLALRNEQFF

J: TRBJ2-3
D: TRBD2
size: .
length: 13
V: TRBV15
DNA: TGTGCCACGATCGGACTAGCGTCGGATACGCAGTATTTT
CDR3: CATIGLASDTQYF

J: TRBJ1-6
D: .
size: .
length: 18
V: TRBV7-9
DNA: TGTGCCAGCAGCTTAGGGACGAGGACCGGGACACGGCCCTCACCCCTCCACTTT
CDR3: CASSLGTRTGTRPSPLHF

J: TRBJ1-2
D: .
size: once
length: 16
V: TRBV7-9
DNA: TGTGCCAGCAGCCGTACCCCCGGGGCGAACAACTATGGCTACACCTTC
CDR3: CASSRTPGANNYGYTF